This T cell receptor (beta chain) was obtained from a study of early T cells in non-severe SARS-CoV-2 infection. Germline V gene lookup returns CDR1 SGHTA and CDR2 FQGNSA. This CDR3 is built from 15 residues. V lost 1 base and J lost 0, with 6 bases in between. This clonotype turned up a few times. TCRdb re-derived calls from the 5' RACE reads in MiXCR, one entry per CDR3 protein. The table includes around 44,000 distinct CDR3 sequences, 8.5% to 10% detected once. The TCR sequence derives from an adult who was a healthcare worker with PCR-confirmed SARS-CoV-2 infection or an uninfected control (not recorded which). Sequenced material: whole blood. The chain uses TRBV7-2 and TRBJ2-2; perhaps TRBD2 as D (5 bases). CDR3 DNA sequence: TGTGCCAGCAGCTTAGGCGGGTCGAACACCGGGGAGCTGTTTTTT. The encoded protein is CASSLGGSNTGELFF.